The present T cell receptor (beta chain) was sequenced within a study of OX40 agonist ivuxolimab in advanced cancers. Study-wide results and caveats: CD8+ T cells were the subset that, on average, had more expanded clones than CD4+.

The assay was immunoSEQ multiplex PCR, and TCRdb's table has in-frame clones only and misses some. The table lists roughly 100,000 clones, under 85% of them singletons, with 3% to 4.5% in the top ten. Notes on this clone: Its specificity is unknown.

V lost 6 bases and J 8 bases, leaving 11 bases between the germline ends. The germline V gene has CDR1 MNHEY and CDR2 SMNVEV (reference sequence). The CDR3 is 12 residues long. Specimen: CD4+ or CD8+ T cells sorted from blood, collected in a trial of the OX40 agonist ivuxolimab. This rearrangement joins TRBV27 to TRBJ2-1; D possibly corresponds to TRBD2 (6 bases). The sequence came from an adult with an advanced solid tumor such as melanoma, head and neck, liver or kidney cancer. CDR3 bases: TGTGCCAGCAGGGAGGGCCGGGATGAGCAGTTCTTC. Translation: CASREGRDEQFF.